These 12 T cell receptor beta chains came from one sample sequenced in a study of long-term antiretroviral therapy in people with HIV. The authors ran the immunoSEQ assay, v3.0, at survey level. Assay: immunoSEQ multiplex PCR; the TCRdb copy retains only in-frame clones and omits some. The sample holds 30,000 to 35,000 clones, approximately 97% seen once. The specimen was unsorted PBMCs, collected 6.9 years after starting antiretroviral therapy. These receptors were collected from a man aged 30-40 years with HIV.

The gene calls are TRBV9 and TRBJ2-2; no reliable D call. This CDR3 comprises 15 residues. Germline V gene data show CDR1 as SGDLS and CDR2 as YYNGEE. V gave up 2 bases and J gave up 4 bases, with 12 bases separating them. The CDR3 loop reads CASSVWADSTGELFF. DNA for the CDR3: TGTGCCAGCAGCGTCTGGGCGGATAGCACCGGGGAGCTGTTTTTT.

The CDR3 DNA is TGTGCCAGCAGCAGTCCGGACAGGGGAAGGGGAGAGACCCAGTACTTC. It specifies CASSSPDRGRGETQYF. The J gene is TRBJ2-5, the V gene TRBV21-1; TRBD1, the table's D call, lacks a check against the DNA. TRBV21-1 corresponds to a pseudogene. The CDR3 consists of 16 residues.

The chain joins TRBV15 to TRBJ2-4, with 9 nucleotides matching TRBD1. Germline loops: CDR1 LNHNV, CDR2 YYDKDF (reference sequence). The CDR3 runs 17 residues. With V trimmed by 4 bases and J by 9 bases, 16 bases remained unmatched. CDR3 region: CATSIPGQGPGYGIQYF. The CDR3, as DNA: TGTGCCACCAGCATACCCGGACAGGGGCCAGGGTACGGCATTCAGTACTTC.

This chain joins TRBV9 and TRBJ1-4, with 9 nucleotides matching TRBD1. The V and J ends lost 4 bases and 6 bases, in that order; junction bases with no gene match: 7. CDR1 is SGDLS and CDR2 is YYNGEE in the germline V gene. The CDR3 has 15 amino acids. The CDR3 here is CASSPRTGDYEKLFF. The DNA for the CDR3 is TGTGCCAGCAGCCCACGGACAGGGGACTATGAAAAACTGTTTTTT. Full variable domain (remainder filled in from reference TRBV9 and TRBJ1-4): DSGVTQTPKHLITATGQRVTLRCSPRSGDLSVYWYQQSLDQGLQFLIQYYNGEERAKGNILERFSAQQFPDLHSELNLSSLELGDSALYFCASSPRTGDYEKLFFGSGTQLSVL.

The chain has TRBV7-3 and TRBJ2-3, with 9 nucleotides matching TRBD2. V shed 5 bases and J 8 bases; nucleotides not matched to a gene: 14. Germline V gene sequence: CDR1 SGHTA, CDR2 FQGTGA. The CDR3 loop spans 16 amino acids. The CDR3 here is CASSPAAGGPGGTQYF. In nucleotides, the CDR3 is TGTGCCAGCAGCCCCGCGGCGGGAGGGCCAGGTGGTACGCAGTATTTT. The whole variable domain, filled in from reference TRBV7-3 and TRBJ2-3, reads GAGVSQTPSNKVTEKGKYVELRCDPISGHTALYWYRQSLGQGPEFLIYFQGTGAADDSGLPNDRFFAVRPEGSVSTLKIQRTERGDSAVYLCASSPAAGGPGGTQYFGPGTRLTVL.

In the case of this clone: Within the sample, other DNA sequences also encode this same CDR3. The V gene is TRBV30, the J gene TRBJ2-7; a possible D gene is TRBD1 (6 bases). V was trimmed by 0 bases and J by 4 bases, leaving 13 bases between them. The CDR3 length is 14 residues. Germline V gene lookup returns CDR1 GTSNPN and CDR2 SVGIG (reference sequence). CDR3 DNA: TGTGCCTGGAGTGTACAGTCCGGGACATACGAGCAGTACTTC. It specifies CAWSVQSGTYEQYF.

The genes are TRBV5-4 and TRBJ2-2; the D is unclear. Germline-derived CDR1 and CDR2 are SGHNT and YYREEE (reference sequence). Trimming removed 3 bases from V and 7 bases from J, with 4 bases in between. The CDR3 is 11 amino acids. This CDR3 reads CASSYYGELFF. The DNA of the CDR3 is TGTGCCAGCAGCTATTACGGGGAGCTGTTTTTT.

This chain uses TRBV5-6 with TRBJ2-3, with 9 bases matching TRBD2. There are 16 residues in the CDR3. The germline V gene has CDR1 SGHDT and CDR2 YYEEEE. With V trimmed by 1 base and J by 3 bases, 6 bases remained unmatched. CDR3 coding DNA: TGTGCCAGCAGCTTGTTTAGGCTAGCGGGGACAGATACGCAGTATTTT. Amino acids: CASSLFRLAGTDTQYF.

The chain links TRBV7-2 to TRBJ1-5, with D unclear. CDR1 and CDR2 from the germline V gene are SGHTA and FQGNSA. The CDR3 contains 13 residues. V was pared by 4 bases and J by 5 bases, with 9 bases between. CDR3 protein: CASSYQVDQPQHF. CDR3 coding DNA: TGTGCCAGCAGCTACCAAGTGGATCAGCCCCAGCATTTT.

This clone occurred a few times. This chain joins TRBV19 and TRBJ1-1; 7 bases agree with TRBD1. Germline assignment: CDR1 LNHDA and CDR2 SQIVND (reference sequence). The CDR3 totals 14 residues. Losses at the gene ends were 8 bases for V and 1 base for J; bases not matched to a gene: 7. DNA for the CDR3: TGTGCCAGTCGCACAGGGGCGACGAACACTGAAGCTTTCTTT. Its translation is CASRTGATNTEAFF.

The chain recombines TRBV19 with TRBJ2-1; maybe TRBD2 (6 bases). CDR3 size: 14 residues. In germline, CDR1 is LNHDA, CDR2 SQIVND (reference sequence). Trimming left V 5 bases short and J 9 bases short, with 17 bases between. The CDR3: CASSSVSGVFEQFF. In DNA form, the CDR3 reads TGTGCCAGTAGTTCAGTTTCGGGAGTGTTTGAGCAGTTCTTC. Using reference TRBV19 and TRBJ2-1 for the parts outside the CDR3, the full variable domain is DGGITQSPKYLFRKEGQNVTLSCEQNLNHDAMYWYRQDPGQGLRLIYYSQIVNDFQKGDIAEGYSVSREKKESFPLTVTSAQKNPTAFYLCASSSVSGVFEQFFGPGTRLTVL.

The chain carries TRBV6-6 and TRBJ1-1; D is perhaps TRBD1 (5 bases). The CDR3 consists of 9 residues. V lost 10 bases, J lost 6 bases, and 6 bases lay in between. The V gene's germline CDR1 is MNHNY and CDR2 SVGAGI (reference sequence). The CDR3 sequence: CATGSEAFF. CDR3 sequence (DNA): TGTGCCACAGGGTCTGAAGCTTTCTTT.